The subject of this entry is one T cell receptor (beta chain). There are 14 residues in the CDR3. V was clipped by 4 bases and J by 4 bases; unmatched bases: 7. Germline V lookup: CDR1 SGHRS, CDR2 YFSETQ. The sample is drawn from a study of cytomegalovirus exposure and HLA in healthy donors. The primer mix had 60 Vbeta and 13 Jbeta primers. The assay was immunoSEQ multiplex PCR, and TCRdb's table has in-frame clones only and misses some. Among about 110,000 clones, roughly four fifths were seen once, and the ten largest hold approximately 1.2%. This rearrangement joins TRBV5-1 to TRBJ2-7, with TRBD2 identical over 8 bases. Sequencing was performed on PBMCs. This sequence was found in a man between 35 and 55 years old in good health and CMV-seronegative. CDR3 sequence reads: CASSQTSEDYEQYF. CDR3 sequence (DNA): TGCGCCAGCAGCCAGACTAGCGAGGATTACGAGCAGTACTTC.